These 17 T cell receptor beta chains share one sample of origin, sequenced in a study of CD8+ T cells in alopecia areata. Treatment described: oral pan-JAK inhibitor, 5-10 mg twice daily. The sequencing template was cDNA reverse transcribed from extracted RNA. Generated by immunoSEQ multiplex PCR, the TCRdb table keeps only in-frame clones and is missing some. Of around 60,000 clones in the sample, around 46% were seen once. The sample here was CD8+ T cells sorted from blood, taken between weeks 36 and 40, from a patient treated with tofacitinib. These receptors originate from a human donor with alopecia areata.

This clone was recorded only once. V gene TRBV7-9 combines with J gene TRBJ1-5; possibly TRBD1 for D (5 bases). This CDR3 contains 16 residues. CDR1 is SEHNR and CDR2 is FQNEAQ in the germline V gene (reference sequence). V dropped 5 bases and J dropped 4 bases, with 18 bases sitting between them. CDR3 region: CASSPAVPTANQPQHF. CDR3 nucleotides: TGTGCCAGCAGCCCCGCGGTCCCGACAGCTAATCAGCCCCAGCATTTT. Combining the CDR3 with reference TRBV7-9 and TRBJ1-5 gives the whole variable domain DTGVSQNPRHKITKRGQNVTFRCDPISEHNRLYWYRQTLGQGPEFLTYFQNEAQLEKSRLLSDRFSAERPKGSFSTLEIQRTEQGDSAMYLCASSPAVPTANQPQHFGDGTRLSIL.

This clone was counted a few times. V gene TRBV29-1 combines with J gene TRBJ2-7; 9 bases map to TRBD1. CDR1 SQVTM and CDR2 ANQGSEA come from the germline V gene. Trimming at V came to 4 bases and at J to 4 bases, leaving 2 bases not matched to a gene. The CDR3 length is 12 residues. The CDR3 protein is CSVADRGYEQYF. The CDR3 DNA reads TGCAGCGTTGCGGACAGGGGATACGAGCAGTACTTC.

The chain has TRBV11-2 and TRBJ2-7; 14 bases are a match to TRBD2. The CDR3 is 18 residues long. Germline values: CDR1 SGHAT, CDR2 FQNNGV. V dropped 8 bases and J dropped 3; count of bases not matched to a gene: 15. CDR3: CASGSTSGRAKYNYEQYF. DNA for the CDR3: TGTGCCAGCGGGTCGACTAGCGGGAGGGCCAAGTATAACTACGAGCAGTACTTC.

This chain links TRBV23-1 with TRBJ2-3; D is undetermined. TRBV23-1 is assigned to the ORF class and has an uncertain function. Trimming stripped 4 bases from V and 4 bases from J, with 21 bases between. The CDR3 extends over 17 amino acids. The CDR3 DNA is TGCGCCAGCAGTCCCCCAGTCCCAGCTGGTGTGGCAGATACGCAGTATTTT. Residues: CASSPPVPAGVADTQYF.

The chain joins TRBV11-1 to TRBJ2-1, with D hard to call. This CDR3 has 14 amino acids. V was trimmed by 0 bases and J by 4 bases, leaving 7 bases between them. Germline V gives CDR1 SGHAT, CDR2 FQDESV (reference sequence). This CDR3 reads CASSLAPQYNEQFF. The CDR3 nucleotides read TGTGCCAGCAGCTTAGCGCCTCAATACAATGAGCAGTTCTTC.

This chain connects TRBV15 to TRBJ1-5, with TRBD1 as a possible D gene (6 bases). The ends were cut back, 0 bases at V and 5 bases at J, with 20 bases in the middle. This CDR3 is built from 18 residues. Per the germline V gene, CDR1 is LNHNV and CDR2 is YYDKDF (reference sequence). The CDR3 here is CATSRDHVGTSGYQPQHF. Written as DNA, the CDR3 is TGTGCCACCAGCAGAGATCACGTGGGGACATCGGGGTATCAGCCCCAGCATTTT.

V usage is TRBV28 and J usage is TRBJ2-7; possibly TRBD1 or TRBD2 for D (6 bases each). CDR1 and CDR2 (germline): MDHEN, SYDVKM. V shed 3 bases and J shed 6 bases, with 27 bases lying between them. The CDR3 is 18 residues long. CDR3 sequence: CASSLRITGKWVSGEQYF. The CDR3 nucleotides read TGTGCCAGCAGTTTGCGTATTACAGGGAAGTGGGTTAGCGGCGAGCAGTACTTC.

V gene TRBV29-1 combines with J gene TRBJ2-2, with TRBD1 matching 7 bases. The CDR3 has 16 residues. J was trimmed by 1 base and V by 6 bases; bases with no gene match: 11. Germline CDR1 reads SQVTM; CDR2 reads ANQGSEA. Written as DNA, the CDR3 is TGCAGCGTAGCAGGACCGGGACAGAAGAACACCGGGGAGCTGTTTTTT. Amino acid sequence: CSVAGPGQKNTGELFF.

The rearrangement joins TRBV25-1 to TRBJ2-7; D is undetermined. Germline lookup yields CDR1 MGHDK and CDR2 SYGVNS. The CDR3 is 11 residues long. The V end lost 7 bases, the J end lost 1 base, and 5 bases lay between the germline ends. CDR3 DNA sequence: TGTGCCAGCACCACTTCCTACGAGCAGTACTTC. Its translation is CASTTSYEQYF.

This clone qualifies as medium-sized. The chain couples TRBV7-7 to TRBJ2-1; 8 bases are shared with TRBD2. Trimming at V came to 1 base and at J to 4 bases, leaving 15 bases not matched to a gene. Germline CDR1 SSHAT, CDR2 FNYEAQ (reference sequence). CDR3 length equals 19 residues. The CDR3 loop is CASSLDPPWSSGSYNEQFF. In DNA form, the CDR3 reads TGTGCCAGCAGCTTAGATCCCCCTTGGTCCAGCGGGAGTTACAATGAGCAGTTCTTC.

This rearrangement joins TRBV29-1 to TRBJ2-7, with D tentatively TRBD1 (5 bases). CDR1 and CDR2 from the germline V gene are SQVTM and ANQGSEA. V was trimmed by 3 bases and J by 1 base, leaving 7 bases between them. The CDR3 has 12 residues. The DNA for the CDR3 is TGCAGCGTTGATAAGGGGTCCTACGAGCAGTACTTC. As protein: CSVDKGSYEQYF.

This clone was seen more than once but under ten times. The chain couples TRBV21-1 to TRBJ2-5; the tabulated D call, TRBD1, remains unverified against the DNA. TRBV21-1 is assigned pseudogene status. This CDR3 is built from 17 residues. The CDR3 nucleotides read TGTGCCAGCAGCAAAGCGGTCGGGACAAATGAAAGAGAGACCCAGTACTTC. Its protein product is CASSKAVGTNERETQYF.

This clone occurred a few times. The genes are TRBV6-1 and TRBJ2-5, with TRBD1 matching over 8 bases. CDR1 MNHNS and CDR2 SASEGT come from the germline V gene. With 3 bases clipped from V and 6 bases from J, the junction kept 6 bases outside the gene matches. The CDR3 contains 14 residues. The CDR3 loop is CASSDETGAKTQYF. The CDR3, as DNA: TGTGCCAGCAGTGACGAGACAGGGGCCAAGACCCAGTACTTC.

The rearrangement joins TRBV28 to TRBJ2-3; 8 positions agree with TRBD1. Germline CDR1 reads MDHEN; CDR2 reads SYDVKM. After removal of 5 bases from V and 2 bases from J, the junction contained 3 bases not matched to a gene. There are 14 residues in the CDR3. CDR3 sequence (DNA): TGTGCCAGCAGTCGACAGGGGTTCACAGATACGCAGTATTTT. It specifies CASSRQGFTDTQYF.

This clone was counted only a few times. J is TRBJ1-2 and V is TRBV9, with 8 positions matching TRBD1. The CDR3 has 14 amino acids. Per the germline V gene, CDR1 is SGDLS and CDR2 is YYNGEE. The ends lost 4 bases at V and 8 bases at J; junction bases unmatched: 10. CDR3 coding DNA: TGTGCCAGCAGCTCCGAGGGGGACAGGCCGGGCTACACCTTC. Amino acids: CASSSEGDRPGYTF.

The chain combines TRBV4-1 with TRBJ1-1; 9 nucleotides line up with TRBD1. There are 14 residues in the CDR3. Unmatched junction bases numbered 4, after V lost 3 bases and J lost 5 bases. Germline V CDR1 and CDR2: MGHRA, YSYEKL. In nucleotides, the CDR3 is TGCGCCAGCAGCCAGACAGGGGGGAGGACTGAAGCTTTCTTT. Protein sequence: CASSQTGGRTEAFF.

This clone came up a few times. V and J are TRBV7-2 and TRBJ2-5, with D maybe TRBD2 (7 bases). The CDR3 is 16 amino acids. Germline assignment: CDR1 SGHTA and CDR2 FQGNSA. V was cut by 1 base and J by 5 bases, with 17 bases left in between. The chain's CDR3 is CASSLGSPGGRETQYF. The CDR3 nucleotides are TGTGCCAGCAGCTTAGGGTCCCCGGGGGGCAGGGAGACCCAGTACTTC.